Presented here are 30 T cell receptor beta chains from one specimen sequenced in a study of CD8 T cells in Susac syndrome. Reverse transcription of roughly 0.5 to 1 ug RNA was performed with random hexamers. TCRdb fed the immunoSEQ multiplex PCR reads into MiXCR, producing one record per CDR3 protein. The data contain about 180,000 distinct CDR3 sequences, 90% to 95% of them singletons. The specimen sequenced was CD4+ T cells from PBMCs. Source of these receptors: a human donor with Susac syndrome.

V usage is TRBV29-1 and J usage is TRBJ1-4, with D possibly TRBD1 on 6 matching bases. There are 12 residues in the CDR3. Germline lookup yields CDR1 SQVTM and CDR2 ANQGSEA. The V and J ends lost 8 bases and 7 bases respectively, with 14 bases between them. The CDR3 DNA is TGCAGCATAACAGGGCCCGGTGAAAAACTGTTTTTT. Residues: CSITGPGEKLFF.

The chain couples TRBV10-1 to TRBJ2-5; the D call may be TRBD1 or TRBD2 (5 bases each). Trimming took 4 bases from V and 5 from J, leaving 14 bases between them. The CDR3 contains 14 residues. Germline assignment: CDR1 WNHNN and CDR2 SYGVQD (reference sequence). This CDR3 is CASSGGLQSETQYF. The CDR3 region has the DNA TGCGCCAGCAGTGGGGGGTTACAATCGGAGACCCAGTACTTC.

V and J are TRBV7-2 and TRBJ2-3; 8 bases are shared with TRBD1. Germline values: CDR1 SGHTA, CDR2 FQGNSA. Unmatched junction bases numbered 5, after V lost 4 bases and J lost 8 bases. The CDR3 extends over 13 amino acids. The CDR3 nucleotides are TGTGCCAGCAGCTCACGGACAGGGAGTACGCAGTATTTT. Translating gives CASSSRTGSTQYF.

This chain joins TRBV20-1 and TRBJ2-2, with TRBD2 as a possible D gene (7 bases). Between the trimmed V and J ends, which lost 6 bases and 1 base, there was a span of 15 bases. The CDR3 is made up of 15 amino acids. CDR1 is DFQATT, CDR2 SNEGSKA, per germline (reference sequence). This chain's CDR3 is CSARAGARNTGELFF. The CDR3 coding sequence is TGCAGTGCCCGGGCGGGGGCGCGGAACACCGGGGAGCTGTTTTTT.

The chain combines TRBV6-1 with TRBJ2-1, with 12 bases fitting TRBD2. V was pared by 10 bases and J by 0 bases, with 10 bases of the junction left unmatched. Germline CDR1 MNHNS, CDR2 SASEGT. The CDR3 consists of 17 residues. CDR3 bases: TGTGCCACCGGGTGGCTAGCGGGGGGGAGCTCCTACAATGAGCAGTTCTTC. Encoded protein: CATGWLAGGSSYNEQFF.

The chain has TRBV1 and TRBJ2-1; no check of the table's D call, TRBD1, against the DNA was made. TRBV1 is designated a pseudogene. CDR3 size: 14 residues. The CDR3 DNA reads as TGCAGCCCTAGGGGGGTAAACCACGGCAATGAGCAGTTCTTC. It encodes CSPRGVNHGNEQFF.

This chain connects TRBV20-1 to TRBJ1-5; possible D gene TRBD1, 5 bases. The CDR3 extends over 13 amino acids. Germline V gives CDR1 DFQATT, CDR2 SNEGSKA (reference sequence). Trimming cost V 6 bases and J 4 bases, with 13 bases left between them. The CDR3 here is CSARGERNQPQHF. The CDR3 bases are TGCAGTGCCCGAGGGGAGAGGAATCAGCCCCAGCATTTT.

V usage is TRBV27 and J usage is TRBJ2-3; a possible D gene is TRBD2 (6 bases). The germline CDR1 and CDR2 sequences are MNHEY and SMNVEV (reference sequence). This CDR3 has 16 amino acids. V gave up 6 bases and J gave up 0 bases, with 16 bases separating them. The CDR3 region is CASSPRPGLSTDTQYF. The CDR3 coding sequence is TGTGCCAGCAGCCCCCGACCGGGACTTAGCACAGATACGCAGTATTTT.

This clonotype was detected only once. The chain links TRBV12-3 or TRBV12-4 to TRBJ1-4; the D gene is possibly TRBD1 (5 bases). V was trimmed by 0 bases and J by 6 bases, leaving 14 bases between them. There are 16 residues in the CDR3. The CDR3 is CASSLARTRGDEKLFF. The DNA for the CDR3 is TGTGCCAGCAGTTTAGCGCGGACCCGGGGGGATGAAAAACTGTTTTTT.

This clonotype is a singleton in its sample. V usage is TRBV6-4 and J usage is TRBJ1-2, with unresolved D. The CDR3 extends over 11 amino acids. V was pared by 6 bases and J by 3 bases, with 5 bases between. From germline, CDR1 is MRHNA and CDR2 SNTAGT. DNA for the CDR3: TGTGCCAGCAGGCTAGACTATGGCTACACCTTC. This codes for CASRLDYGYTF.

This sequence joins TRBV15 and TRBJ2-7; 10 nucleotides line up with TRBD2. The CDR3 contains 17 residues. V trimming: 0 bases; J trimming: 2 bases; junction bases outside the gene matches: 7. Germline CDR1 and CDR2: LNHNV and YYDKDF (reference sequence). DNA of the CDR3: TGTGCCACCAGCAGAGAACGGCTAGCGGGGGTTACCTACGAGCAGTACTTC. Protein: CATSRERLAGVTYEQYF.

This chain connects TRBV7-3 to TRBJ1-1; the D gene is possibly TRBD1 (6 bases). V lost 4 bases to trimming and J lost 1 base, with 13 bases between them. In germline, CDR1 is SGHTA, CDR2 FQGTGA. CDR3 length: 15 amino acids. CDR3 sequence reads: CASSSTGRRNTEAFF. CDR3 coding DNA: TGTGCCAGCAGCTCCACAGGGCGAAGGAACACTGAAGCTTTCTTT.

The rearrangement uses TRBV7-3 and TRBJ1-6, with TRBD1 as a possible D gene (5 bases). The CDR3 is made up of 15 amino acids. V was shortened by 3 bases and J by 7 bases, with 13 bases between the two germline ends. Germline loops: CDR1 SGHTA, CDR2 FQGTGA. CDR3 protein: CASSFAGGVNSPLHF. The CDR3 bases are TGTGCCAGCAGCTTTGCCGGGGGAGTGAATTCACCCCTCCACTTT.

The chain links TRBV30 to TRBJ1-3; perhaps TRBD1 as D (5 bases). The CDR3 is made up of 15 amino acids. V gave up 3 bases and J gave up 3 bases, with 15 bases separating them. CDR1 and CDR2 from the germline V gene are GTSNPN and SVGIG (reference sequence). This chain's CDR3 is CAWRPGRNFGNTIYF. DNA of the CDR3: TGTGCCTGGAGGCCGGGACGGAACTTTGGAAACACCATATATTTT.

This clonotype was seen just once. V usage is TRBV9 and J usage is TRBJ2-1, with D uncertain. CDR1 and CDR2 (germline): SGDLS, YYNGEE. The CDR3 has 12 amino acids. Trimming pared 0 bases from V and 4 bases from J, leaving 2 bases between. The CDR3 coding sequence is TGTGCCAGCAGCGTAGCATACAATGAGCAGTTCTTC. It codes for CASSVAYNEQFF.

The genes are TRBV5-4 and TRBJ1-6; 9 nucleotides align to TRBD1. This CDR3 comprises 16 residues. Germline assignment: CDR1 SGHNT and CDR2 YYREEE (reference sequence). Losses at the gene ends were 0 bases for V and 7 bases for J; bases not matched to a gene: 5. The chain's CDR3 is CASSLAGQGNNSPLHF. The CDR3 coding sequence is TGTGCCAGCAGCTTGGCTGGACAGGGGAACAATTCACCCCTCCACTTT.

The sample holds one count of this clonotype. The chain combines TRBV2 with TRBJ2-5, with D hard to call. CDR1 and CDR2 (germline): SNHLY, FYNNEI. Trimming removed 7 bases at V and 5 bases at J, with 5 bases between. CDR3 length: 10 amino acids. This CDR3 reads CASNGETQYF. The CDR3 DNA reads TGTGCCAGCAACGGGGAGACCCAGTACTTC.

Concerning this clonotype itself: The junction differs from germline at one of its ends, possibly a read error. V usage is TRBV29-1 and J usage is TRBJ2-6, with D perhaps TRBD1 (5 bases). CDR1 SQVTM and CDR2 ANQGSEA come from the germline V gene. The CDR3 has 17 amino acids. The CDR3 DNA reads as TGCAGCGTTCAAGACAGTTTGGGCTTCTCTGGGGCCAACGTCCTGACTTTC. It encodes CSVQDSLGFSGANVLTF. Looking up the rest from reference TRBV29-1 and TRBJ2-6 gives the full variable domain: SAVISQKPSRDICQRGTSLTIQCQVDSQVTMMFWYRQQPGQSLTLIATANQGSEATYESGFVIDKFPISRPNLTFSTLTVSNMSPEDSSIYLCSVQDSLGFSGANVLTFGAGSRLTVL.

In DNA, the CDR3 is TGTGCCAGCAGCCAGGGCGACAGGAGCCAAGAGACCCAGTACTTC. It is translated as CASSQGDRSQETQYF. V usage is TRBV3-1 and J usage is TRBJ2-5; TRBD1 might be the D (6 bases). CDR3 size: 15 residues. Trimming removed 3 bases at V and 1 base at J, with 12 bases between. Looked up from germline, CDR1 is LGHDT and CDR2 is YNNKEL (reference sequence).

The chain links TRBV12-3 or TRBV12-4 to TRBJ2-1; 10 nucleotides match TRBD2. J gave up 7 bases and V 2 bases, and 5 bases lay outside the gene matches. The CDR3 has 15 amino acids. The CDR3 here is CASSLSGGAENEQFF. The CDR3 DNA follows: TGTGCCAGCAGTTTAAGCGGGGGGGCGGAGAATGAGCAGTTCTTC.

The chain employs TRBV5-1 and TRBJ2-7; 9 nucleotides align to TRBD1. CDR1 is SGHRS and CDR2 is YFSETQ in the germline V gene. The CDR3 has 16 amino acids. J was trimmed by 0 bases and V by 3 bases; bases with no gene match: 7. In DNA form, the CDR3 reads TGCGCCAGCAGCTCCGGGACAGGGTTCGTCTCCTACGAGCAGTACTTC. Its protein product is CASSSGTGFVSYEQYF. Full variable domain (rest looked up from reference TRBV5-1 and TRBJ2-7): KAGVTQTPRYLIKTRGQQVTLSCSPISGHRSVSWYQQTPGQGLQFLFEYFSETQRNKGNFPGRFSGRQFSNSRSEMNVSTLELGDSALYLCASSSGTGFVSYEQYFGPGTRLTVT.

J is TRBJ1-1 and V is TRBV5-4; D possibly corresponds to TRBD1 (5 bases). The CDR3 loop spans 15 amino acids. V was trimmed by 1 base and J by 2 bases, leaving 12 bases between them. Germline V gene sequence: CDR1 SGHNT, CDR2 YYREEE (reference sequence). The CDR3 region has the DNA TGTGCCAGCAGCTTGATGGGGGGACTAAACACTGAAGCTTTCTTT. It translates to CASSLMGGLNTEAFF.

This clonotype was observed a handful of times. The J gene is TRBJ2-3, the V gene TRBV11-2; D possibly corresponds to TRBD1 (5 bases). Trimming removed 4 bases from V and 2 bases from J, with 13 bases in between. Germline loops: CDR1 SGHAT, CDR2 FQNNGV. The CDR3 has 15 amino acids. The CDR3: CASSSPTAPTDTQYF. The CDR3 DNA follows: TGTGCCAGCAGCTCCCCGACAGCTCCCACAGATACGCAGTATTTT.

V is TRBV7-8 and J is TRBJ2-3; possibly TRBD2 for D (6 bases). This CDR3 region has 16 residues. CDR1 SGHVS and CDR2 FQNEAQ come from the germline V gene. V gave up 1 base and J gave up 0 bases, with 11 bases separating them. This CDR3 is CASSLDTSRSTDTQYF. CDR3 DNA sequence: TGTGCCAGCAGCTTAGATACTAGCCGCAGCACAGATACGCAGTATTTT. Looking up the rest from reference TRBV7-8 and TRBJ2-3 gives the full variable domain: GAGVSQSPRYKVAKRGQDVALRCDPISGHVSLFWYQQALGQGPEFLTYFQNEAQLDKSGLPSDRFFAERPEGSVSTLKIQRTQQEDSAVYLCASSLDTSRSTDTQYFGPGTRLTVL.

The chain carries TRBV4-3 and TRBJ2-7; 9 bases are a match to TRBD1. Germline V gives CDR1 LGHNA, CDR2 YSLEER. The CDR3 has 15 residues. The V gene end was trimmed by 0 bases and the J gene end by 5 bases; junction bases not matched to a gene: 5. Here the CDR3 reads CASSQDRGQGDEQYF. Written as DNA, the CDR3 is TGCGCCAGCAGCCAAGATCGGGGACAGGGAGACGAGCAGTACTTC.

This clonotype was found a few times. This chain joins TRBV20-1 and TRBJ2-7; no clear D gene. V was clipped by 5 bases and J by 0 bases, with 8 bases between them. The CDR3 loop spans 12 amino acids. CDR1 and CDR2 from the germline V gene are DFQATT and SNEGSKA (reference sequence). The chain's CDR3 is CSASLSSYEQYF. CDR3 DNA sequence: TGCAGTGCTTCGCTTAGCTCCTACGAGCAGTACTTC.

The chain carries TRBV29-1 and TRBJ2-2; either TRBD1 or TRBD2 may supply D (5 bases each). This CDR3 is 12 amino acids long. CDR1 and CDR2 (germline): SQVTM, ANQGSEA. Trimming shortened V by 3 bases and J by 5 bases, and 7 bases separated the two germline ends. Written as DNA, the CDR3 is TGCAGCGTTGAGAGGGGAACCGGGGAGCTGTTTTTT. Its protein is CSVERGTGELFF.

V is TRBV5-1 and J is TRBJ2-3; maybe TRBD2 (6 bases). CDR1 SGHRS and CDR2 YFSETQ come from the germline V gene. This CDR3 is built from 17 residues. V dropped 2 bases and J dropped 2 bases, with 18 bases sitting between them. The CDR3 DNA reads as TGCGCCAGCAGCTTCCCGCGGGGCCTTGGGAACACAGATACGCAGTATTTT. Residues: CASSFPRGLGNTDTQYF.

The chain uses TRBV5-6 and TRBJ2-4; tentatively, D is TRBD1 (5 bases). With 3 bases removed from V and 1 base from J, the gap between germline ends came to 17 bases. Germline V gene data show CDR1 as SGHDT and CDR2 as YYEEEE. The CDR3 totals 17 residues. This chain's CDR3 is CASSSGSTQSAKNIQYF. The CDR3 nucleotides read TGTGCCAGCAGCTCAGGGTCTACACAGAGCGCCAAAAACATTCAGTACTTC.

V gene TRBV29-1 combines with J gene TRBJ1-1, with unresolved D. V was cut by 7 bases and J by 0 bases, with 6 bases left in between. The germline V gene encodes CDR1 SQVTM and CDR2 ANQGSEA. The length of the CDR3 is 11 residues. Written as DNA, the CDR3 is TGCAGCGAAAGCCTGAACACTGAAGCTTTCTTT. Its protein is CSESLNTEAFF.